The next 25 T cell receptor beta chains were all read from a single sample in a study of T cell responses to AZD1222 COVID-19 vaccine. The assay was immunoSEQ multiplex PCR, and TCRdb's table has in-frame clones only and misses some. This table holds over 85,000 clones, roughly nine tenths found once. Sequenced material: peripheral blood, taken on day 0 of AZD1222 vaccination. These receptors were obtained from an adult in good health.

The chain is built from TRBV18 and TRBJ1-5, with D possibly matching TRBD1 (5 bases). Germline loops: CDR1 KGHSH, CDR2 LQKENI. The germline V and J ends were trimmed by 2 bases and 2 bases, with 7 bases remaining between them. The CDR3 totals 14 residues. This CDR3 reads CASSPAGRNQPQHF. The CDR3 region has the DNA TGTGCCAGCTCACCAGCAGGGCGCAATCAGCCCCAGCATTTT.

The chain uses TRBV28 and TRBJ2-6, with 9 bases identical to TRBD1. Germline CDR1 and CDR2: MDHEN and SYDVKM. The trim removed 5 bases at V and 0 bases at J, leaving 11 bases unmatched. This CDR3 has 19 residues. The chain's CDR3 is CASSQPTGQGLSGANVLTF. CDR3 nucleotide sequence: TGTGCCAGCAGTCAACCGACAGGACAGGGGCTCTCTGGGGCCAACGTCCTGACTTTC.

The chain uses TRBV2 and TRBJ1-5; D call uncertain. V lost 3 bases and J 5 bases, leaving 14 bases between the germline ends. This CDR3 comprises 15 residues. In germline, CDR1 is SNHLY, CDR2 FYNNEI. The CDR3 region has the DNA TGTGCCAGCAGTGAGGGGAAAGGGAATTATCAGCCCCAGCATTTT. It translates to CASSEGKGNYQPQHF.

The chain recombines TRBV5-1 with TRBJ1-1, with unresolved D. The CDR3 is 17 residues long. The ends were cut back, 0 bases at V and 6 bases at J, with 21 bases in the middle. From germline, CDR1 is SGHRS and CDR2 YFSETQ. The DNA of the CDR3 is TGCGCCAGCAGCTTGGCGATATCGGGCTGGGGTGACGCTGAAGCTTTCTTT. Its translation is CASSLAISGWGDAEAFF.

The rearrangement uses TRBV5-4 and TRBJ2-7; 9 nucleotides match TRBD2. The CDR3 has 14 amino acids. CDR1 SGHNT and CDR2 YYREEE come from the germline V gene (reference sequence). V lost 4 bases to trimming and J lost 6 bases; unmatched junction nucleotides: 8. CDR3 nucleotides: TGTGCCAGCAGCGCGGACGCTAGCGGGGCCGAGCAGTACTTC. Its translation is CASSADASGAEQYF.

This clone was picked up a small number of times. The V call is TRBV30, the J call TRBJ1-2; D is possibly TRBD1 (6 bases). V was trimmed by 0 bases and J by 5 bases, leaving 13 bases between them. This CDR3 contains 14 residues. Germline CDR1 is GTSNPN and CDR2 is SVGIG (reference sequence). Here the CDR3 DNA reads TGTGCCTGGAGTGTAAGGGGGGCTGGTTATGGCTACACCTTC. Amino acid sequence: CAWSVRGAGYGYTF.

The chain links TRBV27 to TRBJ2-3; TRBD2 aligns across 11 bases. The J segment lost 3 bases and the V segment lost 4 bases, leaving 6 bases of the junction unmatched. The CDR3 sequence is 16 residues long. Per the germline V gene, CDR1 is MNHEY and CDR2 is SMNVEV (reference sequence). This CDR3 is CASSSISGRVTDTQYF. The CDR3 DNA reads as TGTGCCAGCAGTTCCATTAGCGGGAGGGTAACAGATACGCAGTATTTT.

The chain has TRBV27 and TRBJ2-5, with D perhaps TRBD2 (6 bases). Trimming took off 6 bases at V and 8 bases at J, with 16 bases between the two ends. This CDR3 has 13 residues. Germline V gene lookup returns CDR1 MNHEY and CDR2 SMNVEV (reference sequence). Written as DNA, the CDR3 is TGTGCCAGCAGCCCCAGCACTAGCTCTACCCAGTACTTC. This codes for CASSPSTSSTQYF.

Only one count was recorded for this clone. The chain recombines TRBV7-8 with TRBJ2-2; 7 bases fit TRBD2. CDR3 size: 14 residues. Germline V gene data show CDR1 as SGHVS and CDR2 as FQNEAQ. Unmatched junction bases numbered 6, after V lost 5 bases and J lost 6 bases. The DNA of the CDR3 is TGTGCCAGCAGCCCGACTAGCCCCCCCGGGGAGCTGTTTTTT. Its protein product is CASSPTSPPGELFF.

The V gene is TRBV6-5, the J gene TRBJ1-1; no definite D call. Trimming took off 6 bases at V and 0 bases at J, with 14 bases between the two ends. CDR3 length equals 15 residues. Germline V gene lookup returns CDR1 MNHEY and CDR2 SVGAGI. This chain's CDR3 is CASRPHGGMNTEAFF. The CDR3 DNA sequence: TGTGCCAGCAGACCCCACGGAGGGATGAACACTGAAGCTTTCTTT.

This clone was counted only a few times. This rearrangement joins TRBV4-2 to TRBJ2-2; D is uncertain. Germline assignment: CDR1 LGHNA and CDR2 YNFKEQ. V was trimmed by 4 bases and J by 3 bases, leaving 12 bases between them. The CDR3 length is 15 residues. The CDR3 loop reads CASSLRQSDTGELFF. The DNA for the CDR3 is TGTGCCAGCAGCCTACGACAAAGTGACACCGGGGAGCTGTTTTTT.

The chain is built from TRBV15 and TRBJ1-5, with TRBD1 as a possible D gene (5 bases). The CDR3 runs 15 residues. Deletions cut 5 bases from V and 3 bases from J, with 14 bases between. Looked up from germline, CDR1 is LNHNV and CDR2 is YYDKDF (reference sequence). CDR3 sequence reads: CATSQNRRYNQPQHF. The CDR3 DNA reads TGTGCCACCAGCCAGAACAGGCGCTACAATCAGCCCCAGCATTTT.

V is TRBV28 and J is TRBJ1-2; TRBD1 matches at 8 bases. CDR3 length: 15 residues. Germline assignment: CDR1 MDHEN and CDR2 SYDVKM. V gave up 6 bases and J gave up 5 bases; unmatched junction bases: 11. CDR3 protein: CASSQEVRGPYGYTF. Here the CDR3 DNA reads TGTGCCAGCAGCCAAGAGGTCAGGGGGCCGTATGGCTACACCTTC.

As for this clone: The CDR3 ends on some other residue instead of the conserved phenylalanine or tryptophan, so this is likely a read error. Because the CDR3's place on the DNA is in doubt, the DNA is left out and the CDR3 is given as listed by TCRdb. The gene calls are TRBV21-1 and TRBJ1-1. TRBV21-1 is an annotated pseudogene. The CDR3 length equals 8 residues, ends included. The CDR3 loop reads CASSSFVV.

The gene calls are TRBV28 and TRBJ1-6; tentatively, D is TRBD1 (6 bases). V was clipped by 3 bases and J by 8 bases, with 14 bases between them. Germline CDR1 is MDHEN and CDR2 is SYDVKM. The CDR3 sequence is 15 residues long. The CDR3: CASSFGGAAHSPLHF. Here the CDR3 DNA reads TGTGCCAGCAGTTTTGGGGGGGCAGCCCATTCACCCCTCCACTTT.

This chain uses TRBV7-2 with TRBJ2-3, with D possibly being TRBD2 (5 bases). Germline CDR1 and CDR2: SGHTA and FQGNSA. The CDR3 totals 16 residues. The V gene lost 5 bases and the J gene lost 5 bases, with 20 bases spanning the gap. CDR3 protein: CASSPRSRGAGDTQYF. The CDR3 DNA follows: TGTGCCAGCAGCCCCCGGAGTCGCGGCGCGGGAGATACGCAGTATTTT.

The V and J genes are TRBV24-1 and TRBJ1-1; 7 bases line up with TRBD1. Trimming cost V 4 bases and J 4 bases; bases outside gene matches: 5. This CDR3 region has 14 residues. From germline, CDR1 is KGHDR and CDR2 SFDVKD. CDR3 sequence: CATSESGGGTEAFF. The CDR3 DNA is TGTGCCACCAGTGAATCAGGGGGAGGCACTGAAGCTTTCTTT.

This chain connects TRBV18 to TRBJ1-4, with D maybe TRBD1 (5 bases). Trimming cost V 2 bases and J 6 bases, with 13 bases left between them. The CDR3 loop spans 15 amino acids. Germline-derived CDR1 and CDR2 are KGHSH and LQKENI. CDR3: CASSPSGGTDEKLFF. DNA of the CDR3: TGTGCCAGCTCACCATCGGGGGGGACCGATGAAAAACTGTTTTTT.

The V and J genes are TRBV5-1 and TRBJ1-1, with D possibly matching TRBD1 (5 bases). Germline loops: CDR1 SGHRS, CDR2 YFSETQ. V lost 0 bases and J 3 bases, leaving 9 bases between the germline ends. This CDR3 region has 14 residues. The CDR3 sequence: CASSLDRSYTEAFF. CDR3 nucleotide sequence: TGCGCCAGCAGCTTGGACAGGTCTTACACTGAAGCTTTCTTT.

The V and J genes are TRBV10-2 and TRBJ1-2; the D is unclear. CDR3 length equals 14 residues. CDR1 and CDR2 from the germline V gene are WSHSY and SAAADI. Deletions cut 7 bases from V and 4 bases from J, with 16 bases between. The CDR3 loop is CASTLQMDLYGYTF. The CDR3 DNA sequence: TGCGCCAGCACCCTCCAGATGGATCTCTATGGCTACACCTTC.

The chain couples TRBV28 to TRBJ1-1; the D is unclear. The V gene's germline CDR1 is MDHEN and CDR2 SYDVKM. This CDR3 contains 11 residues. V lost 7 bases and J lost 8, with 11 bases in between. The CDR3 coding sequence is TGTGCCAGCATTCTCCGGGCAGAAGCTTTCTTT. It specifies CASILRAEAFF.

This clone occurred once. The rearrangement links TRBV12-3 or TRBV12-4 to TRBJ1-2; D not resolved. V was cut by 3 bases and J by 1 base, with 6 bases left in between. This CDR3 contains 13 residues. CDR3 DNA: TGTGCCAGCAGTTTGGGCAGTAACTATGGCTACACCTTC. Its protein is CASSLGSNYGYTF.

The chain recombines TRBV27 with TRBJ2-7; perhaps TRBD1 as D (5 bases). Deletions cut 5 bases from V and 2 bases from J, with 7 bases between. This CDR3 is 12 amino acids long. Germline CDR1 MNHEY, CDR2 SMNVEV (reference sequence). In nucleotides, the CDR3 is TGTGCCAGCAGTGACAGCACCTACGAGCAGTACTTC. Encoded protein: CASSDSTYEQYF.

The chain links TRBV27 to TRBJ2-7; the D gene is possibly TRBD2 (6 bases). The CDR3 spans 13 residues. Between the trimmed V and J ends, which lost 5 bases and 2 bases, there was a span of 10 bases. Germline CDR1 and CDR2: MNHEY and SMNVEV (reference sequence). CDR3 nucleotides: TGTGCCAGCAGTGCGGGGCTTACCTACGAGCAGTACTTC. Encoded protein: CASSAGLTYEQYF.

The chain links TRBV19 to TRBJ2-7; maybe TRBD1 (8 bases). This CDR3 contains 16 residues. The V and J ends lost 4 bases and 2 bases respectively, with 18 bases between them. Germline assignment: CDR1 LNHDA and CDR2 SQIVND (reference sequence). The CDR3 coding sequence is TGTGCCAGTAGTAGCGGGAGCCAGGGGGCAACCTACGAGCAGTACTTC. Translated, it gives CASSSGSQGATYEQYF.